Listed below are T cell receptor beta chains from one sample, sequenced in a study of graft-versus-host responses after intestinal transplantation. Repertoires were generated with immunoSEQ multiplex PCR, while TCRdb's copy carries only in-frame clones and drops some. Found here are some 13,000 clones, more than 30% of them singletons; the top ten hold over 12%. The sequencing used alloreactive CD8+ T cells from a mixed lymphocyte reaction culture, collected before intestinal transplant. The receptors originated from a human patient who received an intestinal transplant. Each CDR3 is given with its conserved first and last residue. Fields, in order: CDR3 length, clone size, D gene, J gene, V gene, CDR3 protein, CDR3 DNA. A D gene is named only where the DNA matches it firmly. Size is omitted from some rows. Given values are once, few, many or a class for expanded clones.

len: 14; abundance: -; d_gene: -; j_gene: TRBJ2-7; v_gene: TRBV19; CDR3aa: CASSIGSQTYEQYF; CDR3nt: TGTGCCAGTAGTATAGGTAGCCAAACCTACGAGCAGTACTTC
len: 17; abundance: few; d_gene: TRBD1; j_gene: TRBJ2-1; v_gene: TRBV29-1; CDR3aa: CSVEEVEGTGYYNEQFF; CDR3nt: TGCAGCGTTGAAGAGGTGGAGGGGACAGGGTACTACAATGAGCAGTTCTTC
len: 15; abundance: -; d_gene: TRBD2; j_gene: TRBJ2-7; v_gene: TRBV11-2; CDR3aa: CASSSPTSGPYEQYF; CDR3nt: TGTGCCAGCAGCTCACCGACTAGCGGTCCCTACGAGCAGTACTTC
len: 15; abundance: -; d_gene: TRBD2; j_gene: TRBJ2-3; v_gene: TRBV10-3; CDR3aa: CAAGGGPLSTDTQYF; CDR3nt: TGTGCCGCCGGGGGGGGCCCCCTTAGCACAGATACGCAGTATTTT
len: 15; abundance: few; d_gene: TRBD1; j_gene: TRBJ2-7; v_gene: TRBV7-2; CDR3aa: CASRLRDRPIYEQYF; CDR3nt: TGTGCCAGCAGACTCCGGGACAGGCCTATCTACGAGCAGTACTTC
len: 14; abundance: few; d_gene: -; j_gene: TRBJ2-2; v_gene: TRBV10-1; CDR3aa: CASTSGEGTGELFF; CDR3nt: TGCGCCAGCACGTCAGGGGAGGGCACCGGGGAGCTGTTTTTT
len: 12; abundance: few; d_gene: -; j_gene: TRBJ2-7; v_gene: TRBV29-1; CDR3aa: CSVEGRLYEQYF; CDR3nt: TGCAGCGTTGAAGGGCGACTCTACGAGCAGTACTTC
len: 13; abundance: -; d_gene: TRBD1; j_gene: TRBJ1-2; v_gene: TRBV6-5; CDR3aa: CASSYSDRGGYTF; CDR3nt: TGTGCCAGCAGTTACTCGGACAGGGGGGGCTACACCTTC
len: 17; abundance: -; d_gene: TRBD2; j_gene: TRBJ2-7; v_gene: TRBV4-1; CDR3aa: CASSPLFNSGTTYEQYF; CDR3nt: TGCGCCAGCAGCCCCCTTTTTAATAGCGGGACGACCTACGAGCAGTACTTC
len: 16; abundance: -; d_gene: TRBD2; j_gene: TRBJ2-3; v_gene: TRBV9; CDR3aa: CASSGGVAGATDTQYF; CDR3nt: TGTGCCAGCAGCGGGGGTGTAGCGGGGGCCACAGATACGCAGTATTTT
len: 12; abundance: medium-sized; d_gene: -; j_gene: TRBJ1-6; v_gene: TRBV5-4; CDR3aa: CASSPYNSPLHF; CDR3nt: TGTGCCAGCAGCCCATATAATTCACCCCTCCACTTT
len: 12; abundance: -; d_gene: -; j_gene: TRBJ2-1; v_gene: TRBV5-6; CDR3aa: CASSPQGDEQFF; CDR3nt: TGTGCCAGCAGCCCACAGGGTGATGAGCAGTTCTTC
len: 14; abundance: few; d_gene: TRBD1; j_gene: TRBJ2-7; v_gene: TRBV5-1; CDR3aa: CASSRHRGGYEQYF; CDR3nt: TGCGCCAGCAGCCGGCACAGGGGTGGCTACGAGCAGTACTTC
len: 15; abundance: few; d_gene: -; j_gene: TRBJ1-4; v_gene: TRBV6-1; CDR3aa: CASSEGFAVDEKLFF; CDR3nt: TGTGCCAGCAGTGAAGGGTTTGCGGTCGATGAAAAACTGTTTTTT
len: 16; abundance: -; d_gene: -; j_gene: TRBJ2-7; v_gene: TRBV6-1; CDR3aa: CASSEVGVDSGYEQYF; CDR3nt: TGTGCCAGCAGTGAAGTAGGGGTGGACAGTGGGTACGAGCAGTACTTC
len: 13; abundance: -; d_gene: -; j_gene: TRBJ2-2; v_gene: TRBV19; CDR3aa: CAVRLANTGELFF; CDR3nt: TGTGCCGTCAGACTAGCGAACACCGGGGAGCTGTTTTTT
len: 14; abundance: -; d_gene: TRBD2; j_gene: TRBJ2-2; v_gene: TRBV19; CDR3aa: CARKTSGSIGELFF; CDR3nt: TGTGCCAGAAAGACTAGCGGGAGCATCGGGGAGCTGTTTTTT
len: 14; abundance: few; d_gene: TRBD1; j_gene: TRBJ2-7; v_gene: TRBV30; CDR3aa: CAWSLGQGFDEQYF; CDR3nt: TGTGCCTGGAGTTTAGGACAGGGGTTCGACGAGCAGTACTTC
len: 15; abundance: few; d_gene: TRBD2; j_gene: TRBJ2-1; v_gene: TRBV27; CDR3aa: CASSLGTSGYNEQFF; CDR3nt: TGTGCCAGCAGTTTGGGGACTAGCGGGTACAATGAGCAGTTCTTC
len: 13; abundance: few; d_gene: TRBD1; j_gene: TRBJ1-2; v_gene: TRBV27; CDR3aa: CASSLTGGGGYTF; CDR3nt: TGTGCCAGCAGTCTAACAGGGGGCGGTGGCTACACCTTC
len: 17; abundance: few; d_gene: -; j_gene: TRBJ2-7; v_gene: TRBV28; CDR3aa: CASSWGLRGILSYEQYF; CDR3nt: TGTGCCAGCAGCTGGGGGCTTAGGGGGATCCTTTCCTACGAGCAGTACTTC
len: 19; abundance: once; d_gene: TRBD2; j_gene: TRBJ2-1; v_gene: TRBV4-1; CDR3aa: CASSQAPLVVAGDGDEQFF; CDR3nt: TGCGCCAGCAGCCAAGCGCCCTTGGTAGTAGCGGGAGACGGGGACGAGCAGTTCTTC
len: 13; abundance: -; d_gene: -; j_gene: TRBJ2-1; v_gene: TRBV27; CDR3aa: CASRDYSYNEQFF; CDR3nt: TGTGCCAGCAGGGACTATTCCTACAATGAGCAGTTCTTC
len: 11; abundance: once; d_gene: -; j_gene: TRBJ2-1; v_gene: TRBV27; CDR3aa: CASSSGNEQFF; CDR3nt: TGTGCCAGCAGTAGCGGGAATGAGCAGTTCTTC
len: 14; abundance: -; d_gene: TRBD1; j_gene: TRBJ2-7; v_gene: TRBV6-1; CDR3aa: CASSPRDSTYEQYF; CDR3nt: TGTGCCAGCAGTCCCCGGGACAGTACCTACGAGCAGTACTTC